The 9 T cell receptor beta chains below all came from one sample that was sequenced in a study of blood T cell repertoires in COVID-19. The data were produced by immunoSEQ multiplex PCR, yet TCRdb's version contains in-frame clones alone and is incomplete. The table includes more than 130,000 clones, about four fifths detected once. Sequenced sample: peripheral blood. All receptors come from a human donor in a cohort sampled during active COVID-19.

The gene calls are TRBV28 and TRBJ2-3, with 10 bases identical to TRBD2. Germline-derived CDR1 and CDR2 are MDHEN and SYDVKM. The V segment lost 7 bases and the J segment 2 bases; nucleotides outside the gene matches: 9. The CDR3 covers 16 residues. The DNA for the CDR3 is TGTGCCAGCACCCTGGAGCGGGGGGGATACACAGATACGCAGTATTTT. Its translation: CASTLERGGYTDTQYF.

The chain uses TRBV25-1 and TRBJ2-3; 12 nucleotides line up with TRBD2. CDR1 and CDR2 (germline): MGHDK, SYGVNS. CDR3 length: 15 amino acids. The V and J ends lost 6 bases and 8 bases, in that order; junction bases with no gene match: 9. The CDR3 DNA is TGTGCCAGCAGAGGAATACTAGCGGGGGGCGGTACGCAGTATTTT. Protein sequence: CASRGILAGGGTQYF.

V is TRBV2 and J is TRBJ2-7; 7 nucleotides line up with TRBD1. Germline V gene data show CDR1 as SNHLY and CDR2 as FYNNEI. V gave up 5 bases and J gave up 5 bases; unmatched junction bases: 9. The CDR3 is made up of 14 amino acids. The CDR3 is CASSITTGRNEQYF. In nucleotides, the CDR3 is TGTGCCAGCAGTATAACGACAGGGCGGAACGAGCAGTACTTC.

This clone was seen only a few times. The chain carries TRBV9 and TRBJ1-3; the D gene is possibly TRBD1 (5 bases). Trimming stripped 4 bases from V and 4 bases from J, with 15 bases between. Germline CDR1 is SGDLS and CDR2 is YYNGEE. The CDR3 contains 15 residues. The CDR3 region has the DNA TGTGCCAGCAGCTTAGACGGTAGGGGCGGAAACACCATATATTTT. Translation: CASSLDGRGGNTIYF.

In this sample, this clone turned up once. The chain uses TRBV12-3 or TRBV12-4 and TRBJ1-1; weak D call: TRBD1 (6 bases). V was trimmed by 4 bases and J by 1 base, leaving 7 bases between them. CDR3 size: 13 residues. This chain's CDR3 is CASSSTGNTEAFF. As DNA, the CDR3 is TGTGCCAGCAGTTCGACAGGGAACACTGAAGCTTTCTTT.

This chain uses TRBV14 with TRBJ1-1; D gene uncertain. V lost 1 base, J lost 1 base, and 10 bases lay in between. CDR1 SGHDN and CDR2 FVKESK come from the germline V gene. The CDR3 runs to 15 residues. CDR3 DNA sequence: TGTGCCAGCAGCCAAGTTCCCGTCCCGAACACTGAAGCTTTCTTT. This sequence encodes CASSQVPVPNTEAFF. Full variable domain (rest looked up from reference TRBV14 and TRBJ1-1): EAGVTQFPSHSVIEKGQTVTLRCDPISGHDNLYWYRRVMGKEIKFLLHFVKESKQDESGMPNNRFLAERTGGTYSTLKVQPAELEDSGVYFCASSQVPVPNTEAFFGQGTRLTVV.

This CDR3 is CASKDSYTGELFF. CDR3 DNA: TGTGCTTCTAAGGACAGCTACACCGGGGAGCTGTTTTTT. The chain is built from TRBV7-7 and TRBJ2-2, with D perhaps matching TRBD1 (6 bases). This CDR3 contains 13 residues. Germline CDR1 reads SSHAT; CDR2 reads FNYEAQ (reference sequence). The full variable domain, in which reference TRBV7-7 and TRBJ2-2 provide the parts outside the CDR3, is GAGVSQSPRYKVTKRGQDVTLRCDPISSHATLYWYQQALGQGPEFLTYFNYEAQPDKSGLPSDRFSAERPEGSISTLTIQRTEQRDSAMYRCASKDSYTGELFFGEGSRLTVL.

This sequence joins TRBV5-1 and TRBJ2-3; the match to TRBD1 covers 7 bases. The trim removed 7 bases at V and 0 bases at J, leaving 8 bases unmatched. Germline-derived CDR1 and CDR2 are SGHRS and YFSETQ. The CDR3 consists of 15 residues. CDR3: CASQKGALSTDTQYF. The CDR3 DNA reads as TGCGCCAGCCAAAAGGGGGCCCTGAGCACAGATACGCAGTATTTT. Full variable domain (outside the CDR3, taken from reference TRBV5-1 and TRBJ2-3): KAGVTQTPRYLIKTRGQQVTLSCSPISGHRSVSWYQQTPGQGLQFLFEYFSETQRNKGNFPGRFSGRQFSNSRSEMNVSTLELGDSALYLCASQKGALSTDTQYFGPGTRLTVL.

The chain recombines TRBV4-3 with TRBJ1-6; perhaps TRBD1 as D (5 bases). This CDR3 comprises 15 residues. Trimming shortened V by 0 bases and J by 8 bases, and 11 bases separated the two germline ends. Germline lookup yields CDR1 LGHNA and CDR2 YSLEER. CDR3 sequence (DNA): TGCGCCAGCAGCCAAGATGGGCAGGGTGATTCACCCCTCCACTTT. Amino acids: CASSQDGQGDSPLHF.